This paragraph covers one TCR beta chain sequence. Its specificity is unknown. The method was immunoSEQ multiplex PCR; TCRdb's version includes in-frame clones alone and lacks a portion of them. The sample shows 25,000 to 30,000 clones, around 87% of them seen only once. Per the germline V gene, CDR1 is MNHEY and CDR2 is SVGAGI. V shed 6 bases and J shed 0 bases, with 11 bases lying between them. This CDR3 spans 14 amino acids. These data are taken from a study of T cells in narcolepsy. Study in general: Patients with NT1 or NT2 and healthy control donors were enrolled.

Study-wide findings and caveats: Autoreactive clone sequences were missing from some blood memory CD4+ repertoires. HCRT-specific and TRIB2-specific autoreactive clonotypes appeared among same-patient CSF and blood CD4+ clonotypes.

Sequences were obtained from memory (CD45RA-) CD4+ T cells from blood. The chain joins TRBV6-5 to TRBJ1-1; possibly TRBD1 for D (5 bases). The origin of this receptor is a human donor in good health. The CDR3 sequence: CASSRTGLNTEAFF. The DNA for the CDR3 is TGTGCCAGCAGCCGCACAGGCTTGAACACTGAAGCTTTCTTT.